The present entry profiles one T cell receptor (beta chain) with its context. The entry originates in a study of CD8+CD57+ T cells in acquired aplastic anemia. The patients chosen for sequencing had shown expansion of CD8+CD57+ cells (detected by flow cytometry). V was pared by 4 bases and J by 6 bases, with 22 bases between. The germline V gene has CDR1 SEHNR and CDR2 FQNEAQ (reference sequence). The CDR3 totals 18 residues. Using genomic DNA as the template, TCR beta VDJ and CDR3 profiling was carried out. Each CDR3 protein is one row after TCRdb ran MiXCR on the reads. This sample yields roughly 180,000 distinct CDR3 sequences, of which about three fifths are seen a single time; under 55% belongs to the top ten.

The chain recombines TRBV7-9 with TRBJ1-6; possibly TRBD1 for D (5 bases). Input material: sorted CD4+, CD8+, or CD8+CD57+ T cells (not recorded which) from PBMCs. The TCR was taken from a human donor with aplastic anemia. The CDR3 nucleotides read TGTGCCAGCAGCTCCCCACCGGTGGGGACGGGGGGTAATTCACCCCTCCACTTT. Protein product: CASSSPPVGTGGNSPLHF.